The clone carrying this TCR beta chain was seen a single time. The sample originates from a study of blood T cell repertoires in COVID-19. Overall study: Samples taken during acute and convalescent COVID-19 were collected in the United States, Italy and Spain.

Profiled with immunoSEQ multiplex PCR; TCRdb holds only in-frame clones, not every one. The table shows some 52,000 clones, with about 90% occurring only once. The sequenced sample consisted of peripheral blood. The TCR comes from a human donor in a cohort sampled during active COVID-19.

The CDR3 sequence: CAISEKRGSYGYTF. The DNA for the CDR3 is TGTGCCATCAGTGAGAAAAGGGGAAGCTATGGCTACACCTTC. The V and J genes are TRBV10-3 and TRBJ1-2; possible D gene TRBD1, 5 bases. Trimming shortened V by 2 bases and J by 4 bases, and 11 bases separated the two germline ends. CDR1 ENHRY and CDR2 SYGVKD come from the germline V gene. The CDR3 is 14 residues long.